This TCR beta chain was profiled in a study of blood T cell repertoires in COVID-19. On the study more broadly: Samples representing acute and convalescent COVID-19 were sourced from the United States, Italy and Spain. Nucleic acid was either cDNA or gDNA, and it came from T cells, B-cell-depleted T cells, or PBMCs.

This clone was found once. Original data processing: Reference gene primer amplification in the assay estimated nucleated cell counts. TCRdb keeps only in-frame clones here, not all; method: immunoSEQ multiplex PCR. V and J calls and clone size are as listed in that table; D and trimming were resolved from the DNA. The sample has roughly 670,000 clones; 70% to 90% are singletons. Trimming at V came to 4 bases and at J to 5 bases, leaving 5 bases not matched to a gene. The CDR3 is 16 amino acids. CDR1 is MDHEN, CDR2 SYDVKM, per germline. The J gene is TRBJ2-5, the V gene TRBV28, with 15 bases aligning to TRBD2. The TCR sequence derives from a woman between 18 and 29 years old with acute or convalescent COVID-19. The specimen was peripheral blood. CDR3 DNA: TGTGCCAGCAGTTGGACTAGCGGGGGGGCCGGGGAGACCCAGTACTTC. It translates to CASSWTSGGAGETQYF.